The 30 T cell receptor beta chains presented below share a single source sample, sequenced in a study of neurological immune-mediated disorders. TCRdb analysed the 5' RACE reads with MiXCR anew, one entry per CDR3 protein. Of roughly 60,000 distinct CDR3 sequences listed, about 8.9% are singletons. Documented time point: longitudinal time-point 2. The sequenced material came from PBMCs. The receptors were gathered from a man aged 25 to 40 in good health.

This clonotype is termed medium-sized. This chain connects TRBV5-1 to TRBJ1-1, with D perhaps TRBD1 (5 bases). This CDR3 is built from 13 residues. CDR1 and CDR2 from the germline V gene are SGHRS and YFSETQ. The V end lost 0 bases, the J end lost 4 bases, and 7 bases lay between the germline ends. CDR3 sequence: CASSLGGGTEAFF. CDR3 in DNA: TGCGCCAGCAGCTTGGGGGGGGGCACTGAAGCTTTCTTT.

This clonotype was seen repeatedly, ten times or more. The chain recombines TRBV18 with TRBJ2-3; D not certain. The CDR3 extends over 18 amino acids. The V gene lost 1 base and the J gene lost 2 bases, with 19 bases spanning the gap. Looked up from germline, CDR1 is KGHSH and CDR2 is LQKENI. Written as DNA, the CDR3 is TGTGCCAGCTCACCACAACACGGCAACCGGCAAAACACAGATACGCAGTATTTT. It yields the protein CASSPQHGNRQNTDTQYF.

This clonotype has a count of ten or more. This chain joins TRBV7-9 and TRBJ2-2; 7 bases agree with TRBD2. Germline CDR1 is SEHNR and CDR2 is FQNEAQ (reference sequence). J was trimmed by 7 bases and V by 2 bases; bases with no gene match: 7. This CDR3 has 15 residues. The CDR3 DNA sequence: TGTGCCAGCAGCTTACGGGAGGCCCCGGGCGGGGAGCTGTTTTTT. Protein sequence: CASSLREAPGGELFF.

This clonotype was seen repeatedly, ten times or more. The gene calls are TRBV12-3 or TRBV12-4 and TRBJ2-6, with D unclear. CDR3 length: 15 residues. Trimming left V 3 bases short and J 0 bases short, with 6 bases between. The CDR3 loop reads CASSLVGSGANVLTF. CDR3 DNA sequence: TGTGCCAGCAGTTTGGTGGGCTCTGGGGCCAACGTCCTGACTTTC.

This clonotype showed up many times. The chain carries TRBV7-9 and TRBJ2-5; the D gene is possibly TRBD2 (6 bases). Germline CDR1 SEHNR, CDR2 FQNEAQ (reference sequence). The V end was cut by 2 bases, the J end by 6 bases, with 16 bases between. The CDR3 is 15 amino acids. Here the CDR3 DNA reads TGTGCCAGCAGCTTATCGGGGCAGGAGGGAAAGACCCAGTACTTC. Its translation is CASSLSGQEGKTQYF.

Ten or more counts support this clonotype. V gene TRBV20-1 combines with J gene TRBJ1-6, with TRBD1 matching over 7 bases. With 6 bases clipped from V and 2 bases from J, the junction kept 10 bases outside the gene matches. The CDR3 consists of 16 residues. Germline-derived CDR1 and CDR2 are DFQATT and SNEGSKA (reference sequence). The CDR3 loop reads CSASKSGGPYNSPLHF. In DNA, the CDR3 is TGCAGTGCCAGCAAGTCAGGGGGACCCTATAATTCACCCCTCCACTTT.

On this clonotype: This clone may be a read error of a much larger clone one base away. This chain joins TRBV14 and TRBJ2-1; a weak D match, TRBD1 (5 bases). The CDR3 has 15 residues. Per the germline V gene, CDR1 is SGHDN and CDR2 is FVKESK. This chain's CDR3 is CASSQQGGSYNDQFF. CDR3 in DNA: TGTGCCAGCAGCCAACAGGGCGGCTCCTACAATGACCAGTTCTTC.

This clonotype was recorded many times. The chain couples TRBV7-9 to TRBJ1-1; tentatively, D is TRBD1 (6 bases). Deletions cut 5 bases from V and 1 base from J, with 11 bases between. The CDR3 loop spans 14 amino acids. Germline V gene lookup returns CDR1 SEHNR and CDR2 FQNEAQ (reference sequence). The CDR3 coding sequence is TGTGCCAGCAGCACTTTGGACAGGAACACTGAAGCTTTCTTT. Amino acid sequence: CASSTLDRNTEAFF.

This clonotype was observed at least ten times. The chain uses TRBV6-2 or TRBV6-3 and TRBJ2-1, with TRBD2 matching over 12 bases. This CDR3 spans 14 amino acids. With 6 bases clipped from V and 8 bases from J, the junction kept 5 bases outside the gene matches. Looked up from germline, CDR1 is MNHEY and CDR2 is SVGEGT. The CDR3 reads CASRRGLAGYEQFF. CDR3 bases: TGTGCCAGCAGGCGCGGACTAGCGGGATATGAGCAGTTCTTC.

This clonotype was counted many times. V gene TRBV5-1 combines with J gene TRBJ2-7, with a weak D call TRBD1 (6 bases). The V end lost 4 bases, the J end lost 2 bases, and 10 bases lay between the germline ends. The germline V gene encodes CDR1 SGHRS and CDR2 YFSETQ. The CDR3 totals 13 residues. CDR3 sequence: CASSPGVTYEQYF. The DNA of the CDR3 is TGCGCCAGCAGCCCAGGGGTTACCTACGAGCAGTACTTC.

This clonotype was seen ten or more times. The chain has TRBV7-3 and TRBJ2-1; D call uncertain. CDR1 and CDR2 (germline): SGHTA, FQGTGA. This CDR3 comprises 13 residues. V was shortened by 1 base and J by 6 bases, with 7 bases between the two germline ends. The CDR3 is CASSLNWVNEQFF. Here the CDR3 DNA reads TGTGCCAGCAGCTTAAATTGGGTCAATGAGCAGTTCTTC.

This clonotype was picked up a small number of times. The chain couples TRBV12-3 or TRBV12-4 to TRBJ1-2; D is unresolved. The CDR3 is 14 residues long. The V and J ends lost 1 base and 8 bases respectively, with 14 bases between them. CDR3 sequence reads: CASSLGFGEGGYTF. In nucleotides, the CDR3 is TGTGCCAGCAGTTTAGGTTTTGGGGAAGGAGGCTACACCTTC.

This clonotype was detected ten times or more. The chain employs TRBV20-1 and TRBJ2-3; D might be TRBD2 (6 bases). V dropped 0 bases and J dropped 6 bases, with 16 bases sitting between them. The CDR3 spans 15 residues. Germline CDR1 is DFQATT and CDR2 is SNEGSKA (reference sequence). The CDR3 spells CSARDNREKMDTQYF. DNA of the CDR3: TGCAGTGCTAGAGATAACCGGGAGAAGATGGATACGCAGTATTTT.

On this clonotype itself: A much larger clone is a single base away; this may be a read error. The chain combines TRBV12-3 or TRBV12-4 with TRBJ2-4, with TRBD2 matching over 8 bases. The CDR3 contains 15 residues. V was clipped by 5 bases and J by 5 bases; unmatched bases: 8. The CDR3 DNA sequence: TGTGCCAGCAGTCCGGGAGGGGACCGGGAAAACATTCAGTACTTC. It yields the protein CASSPGGDRENIQYF.

There are many counts of this clonotype. The chain employs TRBV3-1 and TRBJ2-5, with TRBD1 matching 10 bases. CDR3 length equals 14 residues. V gave up 4 bases and J gave up 8 bases; unmatched junction bases: 7. Germline values: CDR1 LGHDT, CDR2 YNNKEL (reference sequence). The CDR3 region has the DNA TGTGCCAGCAGCCGACAGGGGGCGCGAATCACCCAGTACTTC. Its protein is CASSRQGARITQYF.

This clonotype has a count of ten or more. The chain recombines TRBV2 with TRBJ1-1; D may be TRBD1 (5 bases). CDR3 length: 15 residues. V lost 5 bases, J lost 1 base, and 14 bases lay in between. Germline V gene data show CDR1 as SNHLY and CDR2 as FYNNEI. CDR3 in amino acids: CASSLWGNQNTEAFF. The CDR3 DNA reads as TGTGCCAGCAGTCTCTGGGGGAACCAGAACACTGAAGCTTTCTTT.

This clonotype was counted ten times or more. The gene calls are TRBV20-1 and TRBJ2-3; TRBD2 matches 7 bases. The CDR3 spans 14 residues. Germline V gene sequence: CDR1 DFQATT, CDR2 SNEGSKA (reference sequence). After removal of 6 bases from V and 3 bases from J, the junction contained 9 bases not matched to a gene. The CDR3 DNA sequence: TGCAGTGCGAGAACCGGGAGGAGGACAGATACGCAGTATTTT. Protein sequence: CSARTGRRTDTQYF.

The J gene is TRBJ1-5, the V gene TRBV12-3 or TRBV12-4; TRBD1 agrees at 7 bases. V lost 6 bases, J lost 0 bases, and 2 bases stayed unmatched. There are 14 residues in the CDR3. CDR3 sequence (DNA): TGTGCCAGCAGGAGGGACAGTAGCAATCAGCCCCAGCATTTT. It specifies CASRRDSSNQPQHF.

There are many counts of this clonotype. The chain joins TRBV5-6 to TRBJ1-1, with TRBD1 matching 12 bases. The germline CDR1 and CDR2 sequences are SGHDT and YYEEEE. The CDR3 covers 17 residues. After removal of 8 bases from V and 1 base from J, the junction contained 12 bases not matched to a gene. In nucleotides, the CDR3 is TGTGCCAGTTCTGGGGCGGGACAGGGGGCGACGAACACTGAAGCTTTCTTT. The encoded protein is CASSGAGQGATNTEAFF.

This clonotype was seen at least ten times. This chain joins TRBV12-3 or TRBV12-4 and TRBJ2-5, with D possibly TRBD2 on 5 matching bases. The CDR3 spans 14 residues. Trimming left V 2 bases short and J 10 bases short, with 17 bases between. Here the CDR3 reads CASSLSSGLGIQYF. In nucleotides, the CDR3 is TGTGCCAGCAGTTTATCCTCAGGACTGGGAATCCAGTACTTC.

This clonotype was picked up a small number of times. The chain recombines TRBV7-2 with TRBJ1-1, with D tentatively TRBD1 (6 bases). CDR1 and CDR2 from the germline V gene are SGHTA and FQGNSA. V dropped 5 bases and J dropped 11 bases, with 21 bases sitting between them. The CDR3 has 14 residues. CDR3 sequence reads: CASSPIRDRGRAFF. In DNA form, the CDR3 reads TGTGCCAGCAGCCCGATTAGGGATAGGGGGAGGGCTTTCTTT. Full variable domain (missing parts from reference TRBV7-2 and TRBJ1-1): GAGVSQSPSNKVTEKGKDVELRCDPISGHTALYWYRQSLGQGLEFLIYFQGNSAPDKSGLPSDRFSAERTGGSVSTLTIQRTQQEDSAVYLCASSPIRDRGRAFFGQGTRLTVV.

This clonotype has a count of ten or more. V usage is TRBV25-1 and J usage is TRBJ2-5; D call uncertain. Germline V lookup: CDR1 MGHDK, CDR2 SYGVNS. The CDR3 covers 11 residues. V gave up 6 bases and J gave up 4 bases, with 6 bases separating them. CDR3 amino acids: CASRMGETQYF. The CDR3 DNA is TGTGCCAGCAGGATGGGAGAGACCCAGTACTTC.

This clonotype was picked up many times. This CDR3 reads CASSRARVNTGELFF. CDR3 DNA: TGTGCCAGCAGCCGGGCCCGGGTAAACACCGGGGAGCTGTTTTTT. The chain recombines TRBV14 with TRBJ2-2, with no clear D. The CDR3 is made up of 15 amino acids. The V end lost 4 bases, the J end lost 2 bases, and 11 bases lay between the germline ends. Germline V gene lookup returns CDR1 SGHDN and CDR2 FVKESK.

This clonotype occurred many times. This chain joins TRBV20-1 and TRBJ2-7; D is perhaps TRBD2 (7 bases). The V gene lost 3 bases and the J gene lost 4 bases, with 19 bases spanning the gap. The CDR3 is made up of 15 amino acids. Germline V gives CDR1 DFQATT, CDR2 SNEGSKA (reference sequence). Written as DNA, the CDR3 is TGCAGTGCTAGGGACAGACTAGCTCCATCATACGAGCAGTACTTC. Amino acid sequence: CSARDRLAPSYEQYF.

The table lists this clonotype with many counts. The genes are TRBV9 and TRBJ2-1, with a possible D match to TRBD2 (7 bases). CDR1 SGDLS and CDR2 YYNGEE come from the germline V gene. V lost 1 base, J lost 7 bases, and 18 bases lay in between. The CDR3 is 16 residues long. CDR3: CASSVYGLGGTNEQFF. Here the CDR3 DNA reads TGTGCCAGCAGCGTATATGGACTAGGAGGGACAAATGAGCAGTTCTTC.

This clonotype was counted ten times or more. The rearrangement uses TRBV2 and TRBJ2-3, with 11 bases identical to TRBD2. Germline CDR1 reads SNHLY; CDR2 reads FYNNEI. This CDR3 is built from 15 residues. The V gene end was trimmed by 8 bases and the J gene end by 3 bases; junction bases not matched to a gene: 7. The CDR3: CASDPGTSGTDTQYF. CDR3 DNA sequence: TGTGCCAGCGATCCCGGGACTAGCGGAACAGATACGCAGTATTTT.

This clonotype has more than one count but fewer than ten. The rearrangement joins TRBV10-2 to TRBJ2-3; 11 bases are a match to TRBD2. In germline, CDR1 is WSHSY, CDR2 SAAADI. The V gene end was trimmed by 5 bases and the J gene end by 5 bases; junction bases not matched to a gene: 9. This CDR3 has 16 residues. CDR3 nucleotides: TGCGCCAGCAGTACTAGCGGGAGTCGTCTGGAAGATACGCAGTATTTT. Its protein product is CASSTSGSRLEDTQYF.

This clonotype was seen many times. The chain uses TRBV2 and TRBJ2-4; D gene unclear. Germline V lookup: CDR1 SNHLY, CDR2 FYNNEI. Trimming cost V 1 base and J 5 bases, with 12 bases left between them. The CDR3 contains 15 residues. The CDR3 DNA follows: TGTGCCAGCAGTGAAGAACGAGGAGCAGAAAACATTCAGTACTTC. It is translated as CASSEERGAENIQYF.

V is TRBV7-6 and J is TRBJ2-7; a possible D gene is TRBD1 (7 bases). Between the trimmed V and J ends, which lost 0 bases and 7 bases, there was a span of 13 bases. Germline loops: CDR1 SGHVS, CDR2 FNYEAQ. The CDR3 length is 14 residues. CDR3 sequence: CASSLAARGREQYF. As DNA, the CDR3 is TGTGCCAGCAGCTTAGCGGCCAGGGGGAGGGAGCAGTACTTC.

This clonotype has ten or more counts. The chain employs TRBV9 and TRBJ1-1, with a weak D call TRBD1 (5 bases). Germline V gene lookup returns CDR1 SGDLS and CDR2 YYNGEE. The CDR3 is 13 amino acids. Trimming removed 3 bases from V and 5 bases from J, with 11 bases in between. DNA of the CDR3: TGTGCCAGCAGCGCAGGGATAGAAACTGAAGCTTTCTTT. Translated, it gives CASSAGIETEAFF.